Listed below are T cell receptor beta chains from one sample, sequenced in a study of neurological immune-mediated disorders. TCRdb ran MiXCR on the 5' RACE reads and lists one entry per CDR3 protein. The repertoire holds about 65,000 distinct CDR3 sequences, 4.1% seen once, with more than 2.5% in the top ten. Source material: PBMCs. Receptors originate from a man aged 45 to 65 with multiple sclerosis. Each CDR3 is given with its conserved first and last residue. D genes are given only for firm matches. Rows give clone size only sometimes, using once, few, many, or a class for an expanded clone.

13	-	TRBJ1-2	many	TRBV7-9	CASRPTDGYGYTF	TGTGCCAGCAGACCGACAGATGGCTATGGCTACACCTTC
11	-	TRBJ2-4	many	TRBV20-1	CSGAPGNIQYF	TGCAGTGGGGCTCCGGGGAACATTCAGTACTTC
15	TRBD1	TRBJ2-2	many	TRBV28	CASNPGQGLRGELFF	TGTGCCAGCAACCCGGGACAGGGTCTACGCGGGGAGCTGTTTTTT
16	-	TRBJ2-2	many	TRBV29-1	CSVEDHDRADYGELFF	TGCAGCGTTGAAGATCATGATAGGGCCGATTACGGGGAGCTGTTTTTT
17	TRBD1	TRBJ1-4	many	TRBV27	CASSSGQGVFFREKLFF	TGTGCCAGCAGTTCCGGACAGGGGGTATTCTTTCGTGAAAAACTGTTTTTT
13	TRBD1	TRBJ2-1	many	TRBV29-1	CSGGQAIYNEQFF	TGCAGCGGGGGACAGGCCATTTACAATGAGCAGTTCTTC
15	-	TRBJ2-7	-	TRBV27	CASSSYRVGIYEQYF	TGTGCCAGCAGTTCCTACAGGGTTGGTATCTACGAGCAGTACTTC
15	-	TRBJ1-5	-	TRBV5-1	CASSLEYGQNGPQNF	TGCGCCAGCAGCTTGGAATACGGGCAAAACGGGCCCCAGAATTTT
17	TRBD1	TRBJ1-2	-	TRBV18	CASSPEHSGTGVYGYTF	TGTGCCAGCTCACCAGAACACTCCGGGACAGGGGTCTATGGCTACACCTTC
14	-	TRBJ2-6	-	TRBV29-1	CSVGPTSGAKVLTF	TGCAGCGTTGGTCCCACCTCTGGGGCCAAAGTCCTGACTTTC
15	-	TRBJ1-6	many	TRBV5-1	CASSEGRAANSPLHF	TGCGCCAGCAGCGAGGGTCGGGCAGCTAATTCACCCCTCCACTTT
16	-	TRBJ1-4	many	TRBV5-8	CASSLGRTVDREKLFF	TGTGCCAGCAGCTTGGGCCGGACGGTTGATCGTGAAAAACTGTTTTTT
16	-	TRBJ1-2	many	TRBV7-2	CASSLVWDTANYGYTF	TGTGCCAGCAGCTTAGTATGGGATACAGCTAACTATGGCTACACCTTC
17	TRBD2	TRBJ2-1	many	TRBV20-1	CSARGLGSGGSYNEQFF	TGCAGTGCTAGGGGCCTAGGAAGCGGGGGAAGTTACAATGAGCAGTTCTTC
15	-	TRBJ1-1	many	TRBV12-3/TRBV12-4	CASSFLTELNTEAFF	TGTGCCAGCAGTTTCCTGACAGAGTTGAACACTGAAGCTTTCTTT
15	TRBD1	TRBJ2-5	many	TRBV7-8	CASSLEDRRQETQYF	TGTGCCAGCAGCTTAGAGGACAGGAGGCAAGAGACCCAGTACTTC
16	TRBD1	TRBJ2-1	many	TRBV14	CASSLYPGGSYNEQFF	TGTGCCAGCAGCCTCTACCCAGGGGGTTCCTACAATGAGCAGTTCTTC
14	-	TRBJ2-1	many	TRBV5-1	CASSQADTYNEQFF	TGCGCCAGCAGCCAGGCAGACACTTACAATGAGCAGTTCTTC
12	-	TRBJ1-5	many	TRBV18	CASSPGNQPQHF	TGTGCCAGCTCTCCGGGAAATCAGCCCCAGCATTTT
15	-	TRBJ2-2	many	TRBV3-1	CASSQWIANTGELFF	TGTGCCAGCAGCCAGTGGATTGCGAACACCGGGGAGCTGTTTTTT
16	-	TRBJ2-1	many	TRBV20-1	CSARVAGLSSYNEQFF	TGCAGTGCTAGAGTGGCGGGGCTGAGCTCCTACAATGAGCAGTTCTTC
15	TRBD1	TRBJ2-7	-	TRBV6-5	CASSYSGQGSYEQYF	TGTGCCAGCAGTTACTCCGGACAGGGCTCCTACGAGCAGTACTTC
18	-	TRBJ2-5	many	TRBV5-1	CASSLRVRAGHRGETQYF	TGCGCCAGCAGCTTGAGAGTACGGGCAGGGCATAGGGGAGAGACCCAGTACTTC
15	-	TRBJ2-1	many	TRBV9	CASSVAKLPANEQFF	TGTGCCAGCAGCGTAGCTAAACTTCCTGCCAATGAGCAGTTCTTC
15	-	TRBJ2-1	many	TRBV5-6	CASSLETGSGNEQFF	TGTGCCAGCAGCTTGGAAACAGGGTCGGGCAATGAGCAGTTCTTC
14	TRBD1	TRBJ1-1	many	TRBV12-3/TRBV12-4	CASSLTGVGTEAFF	TGTGCCAGCAGTTTAACAGGGGTCGGCACTGAAGCTTTCTTT
14	-	TRBJ1-6	many	TRBV20-1	CSAREGGYNSPLNF	TGCAGTGCTAGAGAAGGGGGATATAATTCACCCCTCAACTTT
14	-	TRBJ1-6	many	TRBV3-1	CASSAHRDNSPLHF	TGTGCCAGCAGCGCCCACAGAGATAATTCACCCCTCCACTTT
13	-	TRBJ1-1	many	TRBV12-3/TRBV12-4	CAGKGAMNTEAFF	TGTGCCGGCAAAGGAGCCATGAACACTGAAGCTTTCTTT
16	-	TRBJ1-6	medium-sized	TRBV7-2	CASSQSTQGPNSPLHF	TGTGCCAGCAGCCAGAGCACCCAGGGGCCCAATTCACCCCTCCACTTT
17	-	TRBJ2-3	many	TRBV28	CASSVLSSGGDTDTQYF	TGTGCCAGCTCAGTTTTATCCTCGGGGGGCGACACAGATACGCAGTATTTT